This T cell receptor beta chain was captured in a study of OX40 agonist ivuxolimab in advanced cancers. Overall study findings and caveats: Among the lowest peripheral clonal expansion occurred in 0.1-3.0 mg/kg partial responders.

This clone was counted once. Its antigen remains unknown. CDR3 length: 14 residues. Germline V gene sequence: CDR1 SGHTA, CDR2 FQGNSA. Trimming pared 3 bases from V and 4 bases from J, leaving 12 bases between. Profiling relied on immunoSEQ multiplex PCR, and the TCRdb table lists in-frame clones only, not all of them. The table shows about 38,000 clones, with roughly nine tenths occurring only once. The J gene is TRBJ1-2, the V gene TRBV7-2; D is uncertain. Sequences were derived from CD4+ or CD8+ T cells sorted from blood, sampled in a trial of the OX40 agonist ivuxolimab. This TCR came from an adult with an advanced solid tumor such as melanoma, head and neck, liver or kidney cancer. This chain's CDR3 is CASSFLWTRYGYTF. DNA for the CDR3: TGTGCCAGCAGCTTCCTGTGGACGCGCTATGGCTACACCTTC.